Following are 16 T cell receptor beta chains from one sample sequenced in a study of blood T cell repertoires in COVID-19. TCRdb's table, derived via immunoSEQ multiplex PCR, lists solely in-frame clones and lacks some. The repertoire holds 65,000 to 100,000 clones, with roughly 80% as singletons. Material for sequencing was peripheral blood. The receptors shown here come from a woman older than 75 with acute or convalescent COVID-19.

This chain connects TRBV7-9 to TRBJ2-1; D ambiguous. In germline, CDR1 is SEHNR, CDR2 FQNEAQ (reference sequence). V lost 6 bases and J 6 bases, leaving 15 bases between the germline ends. The CDR3 consists of 14 residues. The CDR3: CASSPQATVNEQFF. DNA of the CDR3: TGTGCCAGCAGTCCCCAGGCTACGGTCAATGAGCAGTTCTTC.

This clone was counted between two and nine times. CDR3 sequence: CSASFGGNTGELFF. CDR3 DNA sequence: TGCAGTGCTAGTTTCGGGGGTAACACCGGGGAGCTGTTTTTT. The rearrangement joins TRBV20-1 to TRBJ2-2; a weak D match, TRBD2 (6 bases). The CDR3 is 14 amino acids. V was cut by 3 bases and J by 2 bases, with 10 bases left in between. Germline-derived CDR1 and CDR2 are DFQATT and SNEGSKA (reference sequence).

This clone appeared once. The V and J genes are TRBV5-1 and TRBJ2-7, with D perhaps TRBD2 (6 bases). The CDR3 covers 14 residues. V was trimmed by 0 bases and J by 1 base, leaving 8 bases between them. Germline assignment: CDR1 SGHRS and CDR2 YFSETQ. The CDR3 sequence is CASSLVRGSYEQYF. The CDR3 coding sequence is TGCGCCAGCAGCTTGGTGCGGGGATCCTACGAGCAGTACTTC.

The rearrangement links TRBV30 to TRBJ1-6; no clear D. This CDR3 is 16 amino acids long. The germline CDR1 and CDR2 sequences are GTSNPN and SVGIG (reference sequence). V lost 3 bases and J lost 7, with 19 bases in between. The CDR3 DNA sequence: TGTGCCTGGAGCTCGACCACTAGGCTGAGGAATTCACCCCTCCACTTT. Translated: CAWSSTTRLRNSPLHF.

The CDR3 DNA reads TGTGCCAGCAGCCAAACAGGCAGCTATGGCTACACCTTC. Translated: CASSQTGSYGYTF. This chain uses TRBV3-1 (or the pseudogene TRBV3-2) with TRBJ1-2; D perhaps matches TRBD1 (5 bases). The ends were cut back, 2 bases at V and 4 bases at J, with 8 bases in the middle. The CDR3 loop spans 13 amino acids. CDR1 and CDR2 (germline): LGHDT, YNNKEL (reference sequence).

The chain joins TRBV28 to TRBJ1-4; no clear D gene. This CDR3 region has 15 residues. Trimming pared 1 base from V and 5 bases from J, leaving 11 bases between. The germline gives CDR1 MDHEN, CDR2 SYDVKM. CDR3: CASSLSGSMNEKLFF. CDR3 sequence (DNA): TGTGCCAGCAGTTTATCTGGGAGTATGAATGAAAAACTGTTTTTT.

The rearrangement links TRBV30 to TRBJ1-5, with 10 bases lining up with TRBD1. CDR3 size: 16 residues. J lost 2 bases, V lost 3 bases, and 7 bases had no gene match. Germline V CDR1 and CDR2: GTSNPN, SVGIG (reference sequence). CDR3 coding DNA: TGTGCCTGGAGCCTGACAGGGGGCAAGGGCAATCAGCCCCAGCATTTT. Translated: CAWSLTGGKGNQPQHF.

CDR3 sequence: CASSHMRLGLPQYF. CDR3 in DNA: TGTGCCAGCAGCCACATGAGGCTAGGACTTCCCCAGTACTTC. The chain joins TRBV14 to TRBJ2-5, with D possibly being TRBD2 (5 bases). The CDR3 sequence is 14 residues long. CDR1 and CDR2 (germline): SGHDN, FVKESK. V shed 3 bases and J shed 9 bases, with 17 bases lying between them.

V usage is TRBV5-5 and J usage is TRBJ2-6, with 8 bases fitting TRBD1. Germline V lookup: CDR1 SGHKS, CDR2 YYEKEE (reference sequence). The CDR3 runs 16 residues. V shed 4 bases, J shed 2 bases, and the junction held 5 bases outside the gene matches. The CDR3 coding sequence is TGTGCCAGCAGCCGGAGGACAGGGACTGGGGCCAACGTCCTGACTTTC. Amino acid sequence: CASSRRTGTGANVLTF.

CDR3 loop: CASSKGQGDNSYNSPLHF. CDR3 bases: TGCGCCAGCAGCAAAGGACAGGGCGACAATTCCTATAATTCACCCCTCCACTTT. The genes are TRBV5-1 and TRBJ1-6; 8 nucleotides match TRBD1. CDR1 and CDR2 (germline): SGHRS, YFSETQ. The V gene end was trimmed by 4 bases and the J gene end by 1 base; junction bases not matched to a gene: 10. This CDR3 is built from 18 residues.

This clone showed up just once. This chain links TRBV9 with TRBJ1-2; D remains unclear. Trimming left V 0 bases short and J 0 bases short, with 12 bases between. Per germline, CDR1 SGDLS and CDR2 YYNGEE. The CDR3 covers 16 residues. CDR3 bases: TGTGCCAGCAGCGTAGGTCGGGAGCCTTCTAACTATGGCTACACCTTC. Protein sequence: CASSVGREPSNYGYTF.

DNA for the CDR3: TGTGCCAGTAGTATAGTAGCGACTACCCCGAATCAGCCCCAGCATTTT. This encodes CASSIVATTPNQPQHF. This chain links TRBV19 with TRBJ1-5; D gene ambiguous. This CDR3 has 16 amino acids. Deletions cut 1 base from V and 4 bases from J, with 14 bases between. Per germline, CDR1 LNHDA and CDR2 SQIVND (reference sequence). Filled out from reference TRBV19 and TRBJ1-5, the complete variable domain reads DGGITQSPKYLFRKEGQNVTLSCEQNLNHDAMYWYRQDPGQGLRLIYYSQIVNDFQKGDIAEGYSVSREKKESFPLTVTSAQKNPTAFYLCASSIVATTPNQPQHFGDGTRLSIL.

This chain links TRBV12-3 or TRBV12-4 with TRBJ2-4, with D possibly TRBD2 on 5 matching bases. The V end lost 6 bases, the J end lost 8 bases, and 14 bases lay between the germline ends. The CDR3 is made up of 13 amino acids. In nucleotides, the CDR3 is TGTGCCAGCAGCCCCGGCGCGAGGGACATTCAGTACTTC. It codes for CASSPGARDIQYF.

This clone was recorded once. The chain employs TRBV10-2 and TRBJ2-5; D not resolved. The CDR3 has 12 residues. The germline V gene has CDR1 WSHSY and CDR2 SAAADI. Trimming cost V 6 bases and J 4 bases, with 9 bases left between them. CDR3 sequence reads: CASSPVGETQYF. The CDR3 nucleotides are TGCGCCAGCAGCCCCGTCGGAGAGACCCAGTACTTC.

The rearrangement links TRBV19 to TRBJ1-5; a possible D gene is TRBD1 (6 bases). V was clipped by 5 bases and J by 6 bases, with 17 bases between them. The germline gives CDR1 LNHDA, CDR2 SQIVND (reference sequence). The CDR3 has 15 amino acids. The CDR3: CASSEPGRGSQPQHF. CDR3 DNA: TGTGCCAGTAGTGAACCCGGCAGGGGAAGTCAGCCCCAGCATTTT.

The J gene is TRBJ1-2, the V gene TRBV24-1, with 10 bases lining up with TRBD1. The CDR3 has 18 amino acids. Germline V lookup: CDR1 KGHDR, CDR2 SFDVKD. Unmatched junction bases numbered 11, after V lost 5 bases and J lost 0 bases. CDR3: CATSVKRQGAFANYGYTF. In nucleotides, the CDR3 is TGTGCCACCAGTGTGAAAAGACAGGGGGCCTTCGCTAACTATGGCTACACCTTC.